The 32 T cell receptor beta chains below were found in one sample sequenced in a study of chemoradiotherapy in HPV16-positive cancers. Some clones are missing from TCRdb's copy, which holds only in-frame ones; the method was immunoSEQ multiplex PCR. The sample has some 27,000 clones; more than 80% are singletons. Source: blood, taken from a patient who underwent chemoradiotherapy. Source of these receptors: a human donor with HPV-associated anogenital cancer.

CDR3 DNA sequence: TGCAGCGGTATGGGACAGATTAACACTGAAGCTTTCTTT. It translates to CSGMGQINTEAFF. This chain joins TRBV29-1 and TRBJ1-1; 7 nucleotides agree with TRBD1. Germline assignment: CDR1 SQVTM and CDR2 ANQGSEA. The CDR3 totals 13 residues. V shed 7 bases, J shed 2 bases, and the junction held 7 bases outside the gene matches. Together with reference TRBV29-1 and TRBJ1-1, the CDR3 gives the full variable domain: SAVISQKPSRDICQRGTSLTIQCQVDSQVTMMFWYRQQPGQSLTLIATANQGSEATYESGFVIDKFPISRPNLTFSTLTVSNMSPEDSSIYLCSGMGQINTEAFFGQGTRLTVV.

Here the CDR3 reads CASSQSIGGSYNEQFF. The DNA for the CDR3 is TGTGCCAGCAGCCAAAGTATCGGCGGTTCCTACAATGAGCAGTTCTTC. This sequence joins TRBV4-2 and TRBJ2-1; D not certain. V shed 2 bases and J shed 1 base, with 12 bases lying between them. The CDR3 loop spans 16 amino acids. Germline V gene sequence: CDR1 LGHNA, CDR2 YNFKEQ.

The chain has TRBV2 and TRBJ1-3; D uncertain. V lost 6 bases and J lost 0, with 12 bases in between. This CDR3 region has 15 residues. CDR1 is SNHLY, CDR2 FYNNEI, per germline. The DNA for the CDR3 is TGTGCCAGCAGGTCCGACACCGGCTCTGGAAACACCATATATTTT. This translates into CASRSDTGSGNTIYF. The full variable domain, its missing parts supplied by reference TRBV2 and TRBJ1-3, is EPEVTQTPSHQVTQMGQEVILRCVPISNHLYFYWYRQILGQKVEFLVSFYNNEISEKSEIFDDQFSVERPDGSNFTLKIRSTKLEDSAMYFCASRSDTGSGNTIYFGEGSWLTVV.

In DNA form, the CDR3 reads TGCGCCAGCAGCCTCTCTGACAGGGATGGTGGCTACACCTTC. Its translation: CASSLSDRDGGYTF. The chain uses TRBV5-1 and TRBJ1-2; 7 nucleotides agree with TRBD1. Trimming took 4 bases from V and 7 from J; bases not matched to a gene: 10. The length of the CDR3 is 14 residues. CDR1 is SGHRS and CDR2 is YFSETQ in the germline V gene.

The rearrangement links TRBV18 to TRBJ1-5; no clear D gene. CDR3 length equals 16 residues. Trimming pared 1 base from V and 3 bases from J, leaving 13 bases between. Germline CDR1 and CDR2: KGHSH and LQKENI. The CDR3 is CASSPLATGPNQPQHF. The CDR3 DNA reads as TGTGCCAGCTCACCACTGGCCACCGGTCCCAATCAGCCCCAGCATTTT.

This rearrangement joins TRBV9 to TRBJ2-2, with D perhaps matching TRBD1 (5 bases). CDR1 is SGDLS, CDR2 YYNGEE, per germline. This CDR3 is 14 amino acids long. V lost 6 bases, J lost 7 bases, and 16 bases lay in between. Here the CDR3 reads CASTAFQGGGELFF. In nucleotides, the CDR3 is TGTGCCAGCACCGCTTTTCAGGGCGGCGGGGAGCTGTTTTTT. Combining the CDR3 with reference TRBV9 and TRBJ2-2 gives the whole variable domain DSGVTQTPKHLITATGQRVTLRCSPRSGDLSVYWYQQSLDQGLQFLIQYYNGEERAKGNILERFSAQQFPDLHSELNLSSLELGDSALYFCASTAFQGGGELFFGEGSRLTVL.

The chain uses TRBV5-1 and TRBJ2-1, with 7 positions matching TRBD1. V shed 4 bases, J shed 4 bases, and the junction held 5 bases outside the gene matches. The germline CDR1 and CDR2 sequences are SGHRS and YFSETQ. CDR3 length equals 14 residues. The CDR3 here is CASSPGTDYNEQFF. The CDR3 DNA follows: TGCGCCAGCAGCCCTGGGACAGATTACAATGAGCAGTTCTTC.

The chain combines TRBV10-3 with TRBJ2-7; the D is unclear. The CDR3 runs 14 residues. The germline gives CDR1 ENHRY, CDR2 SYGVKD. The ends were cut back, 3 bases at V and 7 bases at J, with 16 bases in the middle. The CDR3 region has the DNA TGTGCCATCAGTGATGGACGCCAGCCGTGGGAGCAGTACTTC. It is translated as CAISDGRQPWEQYF.

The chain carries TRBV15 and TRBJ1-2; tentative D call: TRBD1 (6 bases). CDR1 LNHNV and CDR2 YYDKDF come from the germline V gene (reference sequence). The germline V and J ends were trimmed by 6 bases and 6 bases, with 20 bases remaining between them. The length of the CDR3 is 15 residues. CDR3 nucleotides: TGTGCCACCAGTGGTGGGGGGGCGATTCAGAATGGCTACACCTTC. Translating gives CATSGGGAIQNGYTF.

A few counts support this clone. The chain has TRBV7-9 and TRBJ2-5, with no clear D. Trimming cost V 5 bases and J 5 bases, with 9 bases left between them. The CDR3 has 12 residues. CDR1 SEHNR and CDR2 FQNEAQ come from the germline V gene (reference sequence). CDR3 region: CASSLPVETQYF. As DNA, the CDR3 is TGTGCCAGCAGCCTCCCCGTCGAGACCCAGTACTTC.

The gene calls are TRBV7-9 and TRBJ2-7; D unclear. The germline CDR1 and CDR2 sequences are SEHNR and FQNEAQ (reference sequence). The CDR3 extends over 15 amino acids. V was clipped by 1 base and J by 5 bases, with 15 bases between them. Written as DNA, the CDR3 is TGTGCCAGCAGCTTAGAGAGCTGGGGTAGGGACGAGCAGTACTTC. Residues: CASSLESWGRDEQYF.

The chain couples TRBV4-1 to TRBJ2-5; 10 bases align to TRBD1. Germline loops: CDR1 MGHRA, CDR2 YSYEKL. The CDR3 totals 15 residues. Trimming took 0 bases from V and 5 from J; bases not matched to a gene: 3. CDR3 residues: CASSQEQGQGETQYF. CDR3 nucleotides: TGCGCCAGCAGCCAAGAACAGGGACAGGGGGAGACCCAGTACTTC.

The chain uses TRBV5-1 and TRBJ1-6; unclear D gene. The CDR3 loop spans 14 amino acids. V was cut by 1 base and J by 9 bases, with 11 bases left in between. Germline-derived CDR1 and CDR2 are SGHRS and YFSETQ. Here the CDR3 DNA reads TGCGCCAGCAGCTTGACGGGAAGCGGTTCACCCCTCCACTTT. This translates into CASSLTGSGSPLHF.

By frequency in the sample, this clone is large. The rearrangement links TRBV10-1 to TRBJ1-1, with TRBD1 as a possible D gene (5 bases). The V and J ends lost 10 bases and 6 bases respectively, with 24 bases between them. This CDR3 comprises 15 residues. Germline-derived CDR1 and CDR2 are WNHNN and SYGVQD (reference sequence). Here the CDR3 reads CANPSSDSVIAEAFF. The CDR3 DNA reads TGCGCCAACCCGTCCTCCGACAGTGTAATTGCTGAAGCTTTCTTT.

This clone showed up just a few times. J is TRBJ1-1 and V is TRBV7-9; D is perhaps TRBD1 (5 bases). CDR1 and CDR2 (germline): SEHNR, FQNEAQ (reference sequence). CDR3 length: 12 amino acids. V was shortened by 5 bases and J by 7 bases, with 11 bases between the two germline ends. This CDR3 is CASSQRQYEAFF. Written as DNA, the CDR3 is TGTGCCAGCAGCCAAAGACAGTATGAAGCTTTCTTT. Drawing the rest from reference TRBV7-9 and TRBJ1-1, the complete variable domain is DTGVSQNPRHKITKRGQNVTFRCDPISEHNRLYWYRQTLGQGPEFLTYFQNEAQLEKSRLLSDRFSAERPKGSFSTLEIQRTEQGDSAMYLCASSQRQYEAFFGQGTRLTVV.

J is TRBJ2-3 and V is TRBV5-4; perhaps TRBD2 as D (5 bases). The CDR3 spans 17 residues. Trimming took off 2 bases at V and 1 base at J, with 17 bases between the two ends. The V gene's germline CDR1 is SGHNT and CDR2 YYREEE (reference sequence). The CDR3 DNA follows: TGTGCCAGCAGCTTCCTACTAGGACCCCAAGGCACAGATACGCAGTATTTT. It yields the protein CASSFLLGPQGTDTQYF.

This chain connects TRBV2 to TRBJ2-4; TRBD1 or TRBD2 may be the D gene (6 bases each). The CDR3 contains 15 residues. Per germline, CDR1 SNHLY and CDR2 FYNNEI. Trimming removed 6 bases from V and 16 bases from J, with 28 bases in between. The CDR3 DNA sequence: TGTGCCAGCAGGCCCGGAGCAGGAGGGGGGTCTTTGTACTACTTC. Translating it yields CASRPGAGGGSLYYF.

The CDR3 region has the DNA TGTGCCAGCAGCTCACTTCGGGGGGGCACAGATACGCAGTATTTT. As protein: CASSSLRGGTDTQYF. The chain uses TRBV7-9 and TRBJ2-3, with 7 bases matching TRBD2. Germline CDR1 SEHNR, CDR2 FQNEAQ (reference sequence). The V segment lost 4 bases and the J segment 1 base; nucleotides outside the gene matches: 5. The CDR3 consists of 15 residues.

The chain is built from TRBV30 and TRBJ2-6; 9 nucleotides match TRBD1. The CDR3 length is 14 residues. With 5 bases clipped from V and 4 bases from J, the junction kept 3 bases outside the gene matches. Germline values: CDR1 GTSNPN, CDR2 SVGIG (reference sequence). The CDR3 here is CAWGQGTGANVLTF. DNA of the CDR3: TGTGCCTGGGGACAGGGGACAGGGGCCAACGTCCTGACTTTC.

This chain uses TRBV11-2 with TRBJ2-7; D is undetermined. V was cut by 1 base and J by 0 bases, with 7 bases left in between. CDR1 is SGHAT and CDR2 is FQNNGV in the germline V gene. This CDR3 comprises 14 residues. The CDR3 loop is CASSLVENSYEQYF. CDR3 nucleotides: TGTGCCAGCAGCTTAGTAGAAAACTCCTACGAGCAGTACTTC.

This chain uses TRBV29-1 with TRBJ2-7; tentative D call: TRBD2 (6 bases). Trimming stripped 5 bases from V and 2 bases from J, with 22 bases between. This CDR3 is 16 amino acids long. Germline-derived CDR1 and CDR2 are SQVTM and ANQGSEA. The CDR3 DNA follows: TGCAGCGTTAGGCTCCTTAGCGGCCCCCGGGCCTACGAGCAGTACTTC. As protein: CSVRLLSGPRAYEQYF.

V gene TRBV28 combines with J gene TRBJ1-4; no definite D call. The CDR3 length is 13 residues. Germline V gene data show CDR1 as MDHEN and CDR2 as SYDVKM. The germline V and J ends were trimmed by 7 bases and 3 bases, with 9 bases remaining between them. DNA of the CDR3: TGTGCCAGCACCGGTGGGGCTAATGAAAAACTGTTTTTT. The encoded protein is CASTGGANEKLFF.

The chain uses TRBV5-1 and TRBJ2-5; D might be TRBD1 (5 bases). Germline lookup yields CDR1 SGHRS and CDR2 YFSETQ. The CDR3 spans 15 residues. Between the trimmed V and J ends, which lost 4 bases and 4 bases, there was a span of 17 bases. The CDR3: CASSLQGREGETQYF. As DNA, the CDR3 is TGCGCCAGCAGCCTCCAAGGCAGGGAAGGAGAGACCCAGTACTTC.

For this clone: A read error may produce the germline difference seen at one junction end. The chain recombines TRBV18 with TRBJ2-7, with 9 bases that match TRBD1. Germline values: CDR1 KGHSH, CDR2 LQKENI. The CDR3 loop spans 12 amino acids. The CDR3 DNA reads TGTGCCAGCTCACCCCCGGGACAGGGTATTCACTTC. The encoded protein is CASSPPGQGIHF.

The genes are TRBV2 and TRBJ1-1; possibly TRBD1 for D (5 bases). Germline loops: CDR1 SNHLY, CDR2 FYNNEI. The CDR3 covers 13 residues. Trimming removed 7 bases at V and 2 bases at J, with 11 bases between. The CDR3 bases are TGTGCCAGCAAGCAGGGTGTAAACACTGAAGCTTTCTTT. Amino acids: CASKQGVNTEAFF.

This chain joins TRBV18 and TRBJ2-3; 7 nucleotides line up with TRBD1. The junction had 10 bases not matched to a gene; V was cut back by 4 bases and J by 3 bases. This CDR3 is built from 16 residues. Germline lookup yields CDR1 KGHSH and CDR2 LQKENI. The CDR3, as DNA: TGTGCCAGCTCACTACTGGGGACAGAAATAACAGATACGCAGTATTTT. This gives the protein CASSLLGTEITDTQYF.

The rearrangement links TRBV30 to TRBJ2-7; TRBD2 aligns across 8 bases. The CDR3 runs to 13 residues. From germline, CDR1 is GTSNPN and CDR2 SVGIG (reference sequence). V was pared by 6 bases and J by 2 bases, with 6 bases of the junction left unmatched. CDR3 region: CACLREGAYEQYF. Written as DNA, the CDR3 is TGTGCCTGCCTCCGGGAGGGAGCCTACGAGCAGTACTTC.

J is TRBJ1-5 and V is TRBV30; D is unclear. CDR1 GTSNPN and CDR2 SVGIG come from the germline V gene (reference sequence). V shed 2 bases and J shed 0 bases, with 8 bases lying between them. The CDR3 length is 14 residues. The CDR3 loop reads CAWSLLNSNQPQHF. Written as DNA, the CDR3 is TGTGCCTGGAGTTTGCTGAATAGCAATCAGCCCCAGCATTTT.

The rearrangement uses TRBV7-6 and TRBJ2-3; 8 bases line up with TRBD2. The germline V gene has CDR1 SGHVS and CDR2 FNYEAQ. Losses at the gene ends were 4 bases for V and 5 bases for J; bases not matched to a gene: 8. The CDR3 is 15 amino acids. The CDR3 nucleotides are TGTGCCAGCAGCTCTCTAAGCGGGAGAGGAGATACGCAGTATTTT. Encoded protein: CASSSLSGRGDTQYF. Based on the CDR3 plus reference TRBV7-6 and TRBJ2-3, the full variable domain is GAGVSQSPRYKVTKRGQDVALRCDPISGHVSLYWYRQALGQGPEFLTYFNYEAQQDKSGLPNDRFSAERPEGSISTLTIQRTEQRDSAMYRCASSSLSGRGDTQYFGPGTRLTVL.

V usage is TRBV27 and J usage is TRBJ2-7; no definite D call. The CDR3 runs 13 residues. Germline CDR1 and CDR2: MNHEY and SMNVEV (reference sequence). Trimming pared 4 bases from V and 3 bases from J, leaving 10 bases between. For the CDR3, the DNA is TGTGCCAGCAGTTCATCAGGTAACTACGAGCAGTACTTC. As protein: CASSSSGNYEQYF.

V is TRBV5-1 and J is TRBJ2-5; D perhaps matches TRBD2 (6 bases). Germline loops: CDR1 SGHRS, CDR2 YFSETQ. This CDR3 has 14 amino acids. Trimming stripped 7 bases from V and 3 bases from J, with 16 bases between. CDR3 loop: CASYGEDLKETQYF. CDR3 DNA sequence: TGCGCCAGCTACGGGGAGGACTTAAAAGAGACCCAGTACTTC. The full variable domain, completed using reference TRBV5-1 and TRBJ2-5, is KAGVTQTPRYLIKTRGQQVTLSCSPISGHRSVSWYQQTPGQGLQFLFEYFSETQRNKGNFPGRFSGRQFSNSRSEMNVSTLELGDSALYLCASYGEDLKETQYFGPGTRLLVL.

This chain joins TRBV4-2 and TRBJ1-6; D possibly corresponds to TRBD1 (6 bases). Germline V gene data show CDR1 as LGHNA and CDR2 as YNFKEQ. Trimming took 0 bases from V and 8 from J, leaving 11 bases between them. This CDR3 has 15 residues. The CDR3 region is CASSQDRQAYSPLHF. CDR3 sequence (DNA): TGTGCCAGCAGCCAAGACAGACAGGCCTATTCACCCCTCCACTTT.